This TCR beta chain was found in a study of PD-L1 blockade in urothelial cancer. The data were produced by immunoSEQ multiplex PCR, yet TCRdb's version contains in-frame clones alone and is incomplete. The top ten hold 3% to 3.5% of the sample, which has fewer than 45,000 clones, around 80% seen once. CDR3 length: 12 amino acids. Germline V CDR1 and CDR2: SGHRS, YFSETQ. Trimming pared 0 bases from V and 7 bases from J, leaving 7 bases between. The rearrangement joins TRBV5-1 to TRBJ1-1; no clear D. The sequence came from a man aged 70 or older with urothelial cancer. Sequenced material: PBMCs, taken around atezolizumab (anti-PD-L1) treatment. This CDR3 reads CASSLDGLEAFF. CDR3 coding DNA: TGCGCCAGCAGCTTGGACGGACTTGAAGCTTTCTTT.